The present TCR beta chain was sequenced within a study of beta chain features in type 1 diabetes. Overall study findings and caveats: Type 1 diabetes patients had VDJ junctions that carried fewer insertions and more deletions.

Concerning this clone: As yet, its antigen is unknown.

Expressed TCRB transcripts were sequenced because the isolated RNA had all been reverse transcribed beforehand. TCRdb's table, derived via immunoSEQ multiplex PCR, lists solely in-frame clones and lacks some. The sample contains over 350,000 clones, around 15% of which appear only once. Central memory, naive, regulatory and stem cell-like memory CD4+ cells were sorted by CD45RO/CCR7/CD25/CD127/CD95/CD27. Germline trimming cut 4 bases from V and 15 bases from J; bases unmatched to any gene: 17. Germline lookup yields CDR1 GTSNPN and CDR2 SVGIG (reference sequence). This CDR3 is built from 14 residues.

Sequencing was carried out using naive CD4+ T cells from blood. The receptor was isolated from a woman aged 18-29 years in good health. The chain links TRBV30 to TRBJ2-3, with 9 bases fitting TRBD2. The CDR3 DNA follows: TGTGCCTGGAATTCCAGGCGGGAGGGCCGGGCGCGCTATTTT. Translating it yields CAWNSRREGRARYF.